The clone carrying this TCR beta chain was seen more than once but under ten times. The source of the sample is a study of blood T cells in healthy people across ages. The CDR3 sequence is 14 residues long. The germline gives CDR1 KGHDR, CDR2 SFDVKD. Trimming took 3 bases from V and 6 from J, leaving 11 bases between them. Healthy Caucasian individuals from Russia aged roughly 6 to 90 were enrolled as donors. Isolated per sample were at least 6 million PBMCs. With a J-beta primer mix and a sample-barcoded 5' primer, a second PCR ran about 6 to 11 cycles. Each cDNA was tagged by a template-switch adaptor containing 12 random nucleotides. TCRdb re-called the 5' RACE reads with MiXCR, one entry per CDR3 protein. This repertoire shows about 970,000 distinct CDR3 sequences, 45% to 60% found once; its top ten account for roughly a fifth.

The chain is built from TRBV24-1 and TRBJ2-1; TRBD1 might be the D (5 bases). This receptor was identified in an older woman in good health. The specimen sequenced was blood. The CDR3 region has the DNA TGTGCCACCAGTGATCCCGCTAGGGGCAATGAGCAGTTCTTC. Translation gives CATSDPARGNEQFF.